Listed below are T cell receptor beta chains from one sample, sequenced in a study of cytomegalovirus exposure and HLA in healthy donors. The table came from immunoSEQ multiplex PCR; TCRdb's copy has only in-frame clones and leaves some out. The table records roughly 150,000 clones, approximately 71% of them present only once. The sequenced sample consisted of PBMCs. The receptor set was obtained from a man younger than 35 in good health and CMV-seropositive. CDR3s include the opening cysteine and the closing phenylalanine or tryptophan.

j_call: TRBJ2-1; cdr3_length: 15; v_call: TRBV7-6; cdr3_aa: CASSLGGSGRNEQFF
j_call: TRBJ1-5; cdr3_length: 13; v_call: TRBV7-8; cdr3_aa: CASSLSLNQPQHF
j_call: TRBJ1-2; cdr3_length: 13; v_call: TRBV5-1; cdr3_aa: CASRVEGQDGYTF
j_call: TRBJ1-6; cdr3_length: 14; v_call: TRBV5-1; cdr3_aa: CASSLEGGYSPLHF
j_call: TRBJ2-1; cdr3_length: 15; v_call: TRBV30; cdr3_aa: CAWSVRGILGNEQFF
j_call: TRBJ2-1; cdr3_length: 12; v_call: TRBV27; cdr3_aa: CASRRVGNEQFF
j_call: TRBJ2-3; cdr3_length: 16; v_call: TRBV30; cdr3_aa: CAWSVGQGVVTDTQYF
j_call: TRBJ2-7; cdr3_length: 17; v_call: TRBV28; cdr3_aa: CASSFWTQTSGTYEQYF
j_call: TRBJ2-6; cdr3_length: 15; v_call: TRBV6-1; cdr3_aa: CASSGQDSGANVLTF
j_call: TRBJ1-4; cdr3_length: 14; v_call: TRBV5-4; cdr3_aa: CASSQGATNEKLFF
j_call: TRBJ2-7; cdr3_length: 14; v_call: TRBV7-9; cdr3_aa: CASSAGATIYEQYF
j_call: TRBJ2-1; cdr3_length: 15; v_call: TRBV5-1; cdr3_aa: CASSESGGSYNEQFF
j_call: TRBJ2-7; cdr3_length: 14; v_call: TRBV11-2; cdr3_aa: CASSPDLSSYEQYF
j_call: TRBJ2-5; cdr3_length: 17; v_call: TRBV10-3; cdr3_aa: CAIGSGAGTGLTETQYF
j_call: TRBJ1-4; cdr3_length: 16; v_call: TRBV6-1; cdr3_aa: CASSEAAGRVDEKLFF
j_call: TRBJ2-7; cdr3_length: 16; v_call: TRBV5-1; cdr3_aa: CASSFTSAGGRGEQYF
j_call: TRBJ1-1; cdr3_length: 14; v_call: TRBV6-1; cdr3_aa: CASPGTGKNTEAFF
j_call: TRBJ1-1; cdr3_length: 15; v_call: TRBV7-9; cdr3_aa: CASSLGQGGNTEAFF
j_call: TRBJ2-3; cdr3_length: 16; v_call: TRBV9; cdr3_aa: CASSLTGTGHTDTQYF